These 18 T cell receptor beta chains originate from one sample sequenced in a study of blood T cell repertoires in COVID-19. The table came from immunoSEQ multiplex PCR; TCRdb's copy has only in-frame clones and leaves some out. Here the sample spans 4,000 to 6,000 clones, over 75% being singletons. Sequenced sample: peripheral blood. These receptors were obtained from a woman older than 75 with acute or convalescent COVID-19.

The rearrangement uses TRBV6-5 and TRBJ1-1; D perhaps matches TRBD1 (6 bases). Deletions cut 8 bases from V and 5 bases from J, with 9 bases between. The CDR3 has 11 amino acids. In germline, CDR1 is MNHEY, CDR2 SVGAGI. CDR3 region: CASGGATEAFF. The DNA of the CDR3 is TGTGCCAGCGGGGGGGCGACTGAAGCTTTCTTT.

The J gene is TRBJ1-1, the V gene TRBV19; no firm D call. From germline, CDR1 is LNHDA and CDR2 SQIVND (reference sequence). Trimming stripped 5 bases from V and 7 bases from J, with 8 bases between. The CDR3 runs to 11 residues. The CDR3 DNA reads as TGTGCCAGTAGTTCAAGAGATGAAGCTTTCTTT. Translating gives CASSSRDEAFF.

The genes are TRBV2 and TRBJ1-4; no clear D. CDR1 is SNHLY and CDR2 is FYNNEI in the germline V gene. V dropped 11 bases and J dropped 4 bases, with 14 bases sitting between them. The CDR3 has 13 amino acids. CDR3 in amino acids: CAGQTDHNEKLFF. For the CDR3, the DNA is TGTGCCGGGCAGACCGATCATAATGAAAAACTGTTTTTT. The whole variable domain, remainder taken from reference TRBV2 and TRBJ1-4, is EPEVTQTPSHQVTQMGQEVILRCVPISNHLYFYWYRQILGQKVEFLVSFYNNEISEKSEIFDDQFSVERPDGSNFTLKIRSTKLEDSAMYFCAGQTDHNEKLFFGSGTQLSVL.

The CDR3 sequence is CASSIQGSRTEAFF. The CDR3 region has the DNA TGTGCCAGTAGTATCCAGGGGAGTCGGACTGAAGCTTTCTTT. V is TRBV19 and J is TRBJ1-1; weak D call: TRBD1 (6 bases). There are 14 residues in the CDR3. V shed 3 bases and J shed 5 bases, with 13 bases lying between them. The germline gives CDR1 LNHDA, CDR2 SQIVND (reference sequence).

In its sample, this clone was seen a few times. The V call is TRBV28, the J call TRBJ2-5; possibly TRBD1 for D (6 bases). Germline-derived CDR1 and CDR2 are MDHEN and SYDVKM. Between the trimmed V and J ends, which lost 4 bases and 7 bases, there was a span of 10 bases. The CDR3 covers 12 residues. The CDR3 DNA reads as TGTGCCAGCAGTTCAGGGGCGAGGACCCAGTACTTC. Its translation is CASSSGARTQYF. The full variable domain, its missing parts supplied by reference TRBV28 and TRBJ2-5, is DVKVTQSSRYLVKRTGEKVFLECVQDMDHENMFWYRQDPGLGLRLIYFSYDVKMKEKGDIPEGYSVSREKKERFSLILESASTNQTSMYLCASSSGARTQYFGPGTRLLVL.

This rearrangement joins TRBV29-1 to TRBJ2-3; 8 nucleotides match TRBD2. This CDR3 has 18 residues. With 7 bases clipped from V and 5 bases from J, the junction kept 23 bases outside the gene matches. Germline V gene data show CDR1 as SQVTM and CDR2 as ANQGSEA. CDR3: CSAPSRGTGRGAEDTQYF. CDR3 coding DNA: TGCAGCGCCCCGTCGAGGGGAACGGGGCGGGGGGCGGAAGATACGCAGTATTTT.

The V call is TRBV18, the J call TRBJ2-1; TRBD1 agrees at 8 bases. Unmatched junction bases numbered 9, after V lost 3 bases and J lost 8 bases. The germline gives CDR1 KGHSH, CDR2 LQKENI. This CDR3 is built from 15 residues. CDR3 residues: CASSPFQGARDEQFF. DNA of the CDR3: TGTGCCAGCTCACCGTTCCAGGGGGCGAGAGATGAGCAGTTCTTC.

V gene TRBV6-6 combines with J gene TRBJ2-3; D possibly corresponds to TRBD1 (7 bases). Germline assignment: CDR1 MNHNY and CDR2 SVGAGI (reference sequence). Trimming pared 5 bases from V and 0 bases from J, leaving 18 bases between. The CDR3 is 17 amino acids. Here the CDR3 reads CASSRPRTGGSTDTQYF. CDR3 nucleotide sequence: TGTGCCAGCAGTCGCCCCCGGACAGGAGGGAGCACAGATACGCAGTATTTT.

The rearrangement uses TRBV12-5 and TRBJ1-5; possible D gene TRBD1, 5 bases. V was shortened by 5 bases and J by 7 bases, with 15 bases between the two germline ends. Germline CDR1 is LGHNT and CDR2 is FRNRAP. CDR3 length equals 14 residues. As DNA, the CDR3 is TGTGCTAGTGGTCCCCCCACCCCAGGGCAGCCCCAGCATTTT. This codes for CASGPPTPGQPQHF. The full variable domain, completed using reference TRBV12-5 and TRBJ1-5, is DARVTQTPRHKVTEMGQEVTMRCQPILGHNTVFWYRQTMMQGLELLAYFRNRAPLDDSGMPKDRFSAEMPDATLATLKIQPSEPRDSAVYFCASGPPTPGQPQHFGDGTRLSIL.

Written as DNA, the CDR3 is TGCAGTGCTAGTGCAGCCGATGCGGTGAACACTGAAGCTTTCTTT. It specifies CSASAADAVNTEAFF. The rearrangement joins TRBV20-1 to TRBJ1-1, with D hard to call. Trimming cost V 3 bases and J 0 bases, with 14 bases left between them. CDR3 length: 15 amino acids. Germline V gene sequence: CDR1 DFQATT, CDR2 SNEGSKA (reference sequence).

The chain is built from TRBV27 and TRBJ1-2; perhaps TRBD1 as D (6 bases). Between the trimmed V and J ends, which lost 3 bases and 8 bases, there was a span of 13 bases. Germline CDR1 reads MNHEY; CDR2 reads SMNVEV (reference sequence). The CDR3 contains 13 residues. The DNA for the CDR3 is TGTGCCAGCAGTTTTGTCAGGGGCGACGGCTACACCTTC. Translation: CASSFVRGDGYTF.

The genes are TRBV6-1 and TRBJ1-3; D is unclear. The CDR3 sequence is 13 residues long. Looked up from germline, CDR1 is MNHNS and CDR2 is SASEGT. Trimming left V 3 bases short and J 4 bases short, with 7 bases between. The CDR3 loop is CASSETRGNTIYF. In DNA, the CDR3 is TGTGCCAGCAGTGAGACCAGGGGAAACACCATATATTTT.

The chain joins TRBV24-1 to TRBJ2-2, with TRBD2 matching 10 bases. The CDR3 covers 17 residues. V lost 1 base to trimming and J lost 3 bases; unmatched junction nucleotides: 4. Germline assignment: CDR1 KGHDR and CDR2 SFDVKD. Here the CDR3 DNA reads TGTGCCACCAGTGATTTTGGGACTAGCGAGGACACCGGGGAGCTGTTTTTT. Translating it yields CATSDFGTSEDTGELFF.

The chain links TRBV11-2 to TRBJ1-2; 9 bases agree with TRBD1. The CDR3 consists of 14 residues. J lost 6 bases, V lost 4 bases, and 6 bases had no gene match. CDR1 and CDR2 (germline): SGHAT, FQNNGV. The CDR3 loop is CASSSRTGADGYTF. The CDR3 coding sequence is TGTGCCAGCAGCTCTCGGACAGGGGCGGATGGCTACACCTTC.

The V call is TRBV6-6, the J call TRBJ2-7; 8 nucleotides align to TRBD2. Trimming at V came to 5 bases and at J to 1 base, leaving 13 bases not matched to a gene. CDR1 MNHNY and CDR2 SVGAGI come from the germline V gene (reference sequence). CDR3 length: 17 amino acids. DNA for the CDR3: TGTGCCAGCAGTCTTAAGCCGGGCGGGGGGATTTCCTACGAGCAGTACTTC. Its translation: CASSLKPGGGISYEQYF.

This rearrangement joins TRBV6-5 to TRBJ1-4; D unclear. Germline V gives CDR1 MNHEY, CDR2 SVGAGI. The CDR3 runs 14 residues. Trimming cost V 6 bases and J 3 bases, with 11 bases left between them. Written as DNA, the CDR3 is TGTGCCAGCAGAGGCACGGGGTCTAATGAAAAACTGTTTTTT. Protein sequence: CASRGTGSNEKLFF.

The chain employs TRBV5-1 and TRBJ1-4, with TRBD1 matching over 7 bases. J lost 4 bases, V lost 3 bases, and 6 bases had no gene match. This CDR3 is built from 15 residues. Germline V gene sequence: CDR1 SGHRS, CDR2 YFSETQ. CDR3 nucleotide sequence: TGCGCCAGCAGCTCCCCACAGGGGAATAATGAAAAACTGTTTTTT. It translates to CASSSPQGNNEKLFF.

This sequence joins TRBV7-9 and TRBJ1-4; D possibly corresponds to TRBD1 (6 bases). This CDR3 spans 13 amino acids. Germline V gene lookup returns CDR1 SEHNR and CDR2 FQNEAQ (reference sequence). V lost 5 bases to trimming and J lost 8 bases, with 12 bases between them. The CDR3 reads CASSNRAGEKLFF. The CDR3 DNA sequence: TGTGCCAGCAGCAACAGGGCTGGAGAAAAACTGTTTTTT.